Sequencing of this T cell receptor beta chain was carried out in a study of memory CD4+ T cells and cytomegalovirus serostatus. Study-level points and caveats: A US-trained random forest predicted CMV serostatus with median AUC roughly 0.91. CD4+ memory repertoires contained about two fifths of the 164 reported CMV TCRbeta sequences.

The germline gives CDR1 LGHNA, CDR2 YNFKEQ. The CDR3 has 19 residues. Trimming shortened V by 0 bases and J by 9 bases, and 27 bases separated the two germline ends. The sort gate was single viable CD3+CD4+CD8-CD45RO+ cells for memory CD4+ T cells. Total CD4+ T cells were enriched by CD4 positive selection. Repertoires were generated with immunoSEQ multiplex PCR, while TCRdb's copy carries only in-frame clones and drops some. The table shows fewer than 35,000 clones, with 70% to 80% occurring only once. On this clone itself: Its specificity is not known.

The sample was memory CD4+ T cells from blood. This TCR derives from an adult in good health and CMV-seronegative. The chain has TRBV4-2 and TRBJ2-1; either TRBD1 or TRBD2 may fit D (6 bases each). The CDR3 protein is CASSQDRSAGGGRISEQFF. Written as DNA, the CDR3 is TGTGCCAGCAGCCAAGATAGATCGGCTGGTGGGGGGCGGATCTCTGAGCAGTTCTTC.